This entry lists 21 T cell receptor beta chains sequenced from one sample in a study of molecular identifiers for immune sequencing clone quantification. TCRdb used MiXCR to reprocess the PCR reads, holding one entry per CDR3 protein. The sample yields approximately 670,000 distinct CDR3 sequences, less than 20% seen once. The sample was naive CD8+ T cells from blood, with Jurkat cell RNA spiked in. Sample subset: FACS-sorted CD8+CD4-CCR7+CD45RA+ naive T cells. Every receptor here comes from a human donor in good health. Some libraries in this study had Jurkat cell RNA spiked in.

The table lists this clonotype with a few counts. V and J are TRBV3-1 and TRBJ2-7; D possibly corresponds to TRBD2 (5 bases). The CDR3 spans 15 residues. From germline, CDR1 is LGHDT and CDR2 YNNKEL (reference sequence). V gave up 3 bases and J gave up 3 bases, with 15 bases separating them. This chain's CDR3 is CASSHTGRGVYEQYF. CDR3 nucleotides: TGTGCCAGCAGCCACACTGGACGGGGAGTCTACGAGCAGTACTTC.

This clonotype was seen repeatedly, ten times or more. The chain employs TRBV6-5 and TRBJ2-3, with 8 bases identical to TRBD2. CDR1 and CDR2 (germline): MNHEY, SVGAGI. The CDR3 has 16 amino acids. V gave up 6 bases and J gave up 2 bases; unmatched junction bases: 10. Here the CDR3 DNA reads TGTGCCAGCAGCGAATTCAGCGGGAGCCTCACAGATACGCAGTATTTT. Its translation: CASSEFSGSLTDTQYF.

The chain joins TRBV20-1 to TRBJ2-1; no reliable D call. The CDR3 extends over 14 amino acids. Germline CDR1 is DFQATT and CDR2 is SNEGSKA (reference sequence). Trimming took 7 bases from V and 10 from J, leaving 23 bases between them. The CDR3 nucleotides read TGCAGTGTCTGGAGTCAGGCCATGGGCTACGAGCAGTTCTTC. This sequence encodes CSVWSQAMGYEQFF.

This clonotype was seen a handful of times. This rearrangement joins TRBV7-3 to TRBJ2-1; 9 bases match TRBD2. The CDR3 length is 17 residues. V lost 5 bases, J lost 3 bases, and 11 bases stayed unmatched. Per germline, CDR1 SGHTA and CDR2 FQGTGA. The chain's CDR3 is CASSDTLMTSGYNEQFF. As DNA, the CDR3 is TGTGCCAGCAGCGATACCCTAATGACTAGCGGCTACAATGAGCAGTTCTTC.

A remark on this clonotype: This may be a read error: a much more frequent sequence differs by one nucleotide. The V gene is TRBV9, the J gene TRBJ2-6; no firm D call. CDR3 size: 14 residues. The germline V gene encodes CDR1 SGDLS and CDR2 YYNGEE. The germline V and J ends were trimmed by 7 bases and 0 bases, with 8 bases remaining between them. CDR3 protein: CASGEFSGANVLTF. CDR3 DNA: TGTGCCAGCGGCGAGTTCTCTGGGGCCAACGTCCTGACTTTC.

This clonotype was seen at least ten times. The chain employs TRBV7-3 and TRBJ2-7; D may be TRBD2 (5 bases). Looked up from germline, CDR1 is SGHTA and CDR2 is FQGTGA. This CDR3 is 14 amino acids long. V lost 2 bases, J lost 2 bases, and 10 bases lay in between. This CDR3 reads CASSLYPGTYEQYF. In DNA, the CDR3 is TGTGCCAGCAGCTTATACCCGGGGACCTACGAGCAGTACTTC.

Notes on this clonotype: Since a much larger clone is just one base distant, this may be a read error. The chain is built from TRBV27 and TRBJ1-2; D gene unclear. The CDR3 consists of 13 residues. Germline V gives CDR1 MNHEY, CDR2 SMNVEV (reference sequence). For the CDR3, the DNA is TGTGCCAGCAGTTTTTACAGTAACCATGGCTACACCTTC. It specifies CASSFYSNHGYTF.

This clonotype was seen ten or more times. The rearrangement links TRBV5-4 to TRBJ1-4; TRBD1 agrees at 8 bases. The V gene end was trimmed by 0 bases and the J gene end by 4 bases; junction bases not matched to a gene: 5. CDR1 and CDR2 from the germline V gene are SGHNT and YYREEE (reference sequence). The CDR3 loop spans 16 amino acids. The CDR3 DNA sequence: TGTGCCAGCAGCTTGGCCCAGGGGGCAGGTAATGAAAAACTGTTTTTT. Protein: CASSLAQGAGNEKLFF.

In this sample, this clonotype turned up many times. The chain recombines TRBV6-6 with TRBJ2-5, with TRBD2 matching over 9 bases. The germline CDR1 and CDR2 sequences are MNHNY and SVGAGI (reference sequence). The CDR3 covers 18 residues. Trimming cost V 5 bases and J 1 base; bases outside gene matches: 14. The CDR3 region is CASSIPVGGRALQETQYF. CDR3 DNA: TGTGCCAGCAGTATCCCCGTCGGCGGGAGGGCCCTCCAAGAGACCCAGTACTTC.

The table lists this clonotype with many counts. This chain links TRBV20-1 with TRBJ2-5; 9 nucleotides line up with TRBD2. The length of the CDR3 is 13 residues. V lost 6 bases to trimming and J lost 5 bases; unmatched junction nucleotides: 7. CDR1 DFQATT and CDR2 SNEGSKA come from the germline V gene (reference sequence). The chain's CDR3 is CSARRLAGETQYF. The DNA for the CDR3 is TGCAGTGCCAGGAGGCTAGCGGGGGAGACCCAGTACTTC.

This clonotype was detected only a few times. The CDR3 DNA follows: TGTGCCACCAGTGATTCGGTGGCGGGCTCCTACAATGAGCAGTTCTTC. Protein: CATSDSVAGSYNEQFF. V is TRBV24-1 and J is TRBJ2-1; the D gene is possibly TRBD2 (5 bases). Germline V CDR1 and CDR2: KGHDR, SFDVKD. Trimming removed 2 bases at V and 0 bases at J, with 10 bases between. The CDR3 spans 16 residues.

This clonotype was seen just once. This clone may be a read error of a much larger clone one base away. V and J are TRBV5-6 and TRBJ2-7; D is unresolved. From germline, CDR1 is SGHDT and CDR2 YYEEEE. CDR3 length: 14 amino acids. In DNA form, the CDR3 reads TGTGCCAGCAGCTTGGGCAGAAAACCCTACGAGCGGTACTTC. It is translated as CASSLGRKPYERYF.

In its sample, this clonotype was seen many times. The rearrangement joins TRBV4-1 to TRBJ1-6; 9 nucleotides align to TRBD1. Germline trimming cut 1 base from V and 7 bases from J; bases unmatched to any gene: 5. Germline V gives CDR1 MGHRA, CDR2 YSYEKL. The CDR3 loop spans 16 amino acids. CDR3 in amino acids: CASSQVPGTGNSPLHF. CDR3 bases: TGCGCCAGCAGCCAAGTACCGGGGACAGGGAATTCACCCCTCCACTTT.

This clonotype was observed a few times. The chain recombines TRBV6-2 or TRBV6-3 with TRBJ2-7; 8 bases match TRBD1. In germline, CDR1 is MNHEY, CDR2 SVGEGT. The CDR3 contains 15 residues. V lost 4 bases to trimming and J lost 6 bases; unmatched junction nucleotides: 11. CDR3 DNA: TGTGCCAGCAGTTGGTGGGCAGGGGGCATTCGCGAGCAGTACTTC. Protein sequence: CASSWWAGGIREQYF.

This clonotype was detected many times. The chain has TRBV19 and TRBJ2-7, with unresolved D. V lost 5 bases and J 5 bases, leaving 16 bases between the germline ends. CDR1 is LNHDA and CDR2 is SQIVND in the germline V gene (reference sequence). There are 14 residues in the CDR3. The CDR3 sequence: CASSGEGRWDEQYF. CDR3 coding DNA: TGTGCCAGTAGTGGAGAAGGCAGGTGGGACGAGCAGTACTTC.

In its sample, this clonotype was seen many times. The junction departs from the called germline gene at one end, perhaps through a read error. V gene TRBV13 combines with J gene TRBJ2-7, with a weak D call TRBD2 (5 bases). The CDR3 is made up of 12 amino acids. Germline V gives CDR1 PRHDT, CDR2 FYEKMQ (reference sequence). The chain's CDR3 is CASSLGEASSFF. The CDR3 nucleotides are TGTGCCAGCAGCTTAGGGGAGGCCAGTAGCTTCTTC.

As for this clonotype: A much larger clone lies one base from this, so it may be a read error. V and J are TRBV19 and TRBJ2-3; TRBD2 is a possible D gene (6 bases). The CDR3 covers 14 residues. The V end was cut by 9 bases, the J end by 2 bases, with 15 bases between. Germline V gene sequence: CDR1 LNHDA, CDR2 SQIVND (reference sequence). DNA for the CDR3: TGTGCCAGCGCCTCTAGCGTCTACACAGATACGCAGTATTTT. Encoded protein: CASASSVYTDTQYF.

The sample holds a few counts of this clonotype. V is TRBV4-1 and J is TRBJ2-7; possibly TRBD2 for D (6 bases). The V and J ends lost 1 base and 2 bases respectively, with 12 bases between them. This CDR3 has 15 residues. The germline V gene has CDR1 MGHRA and CDR2 YSYEKL. CDR3 region: CASSQARASAYEQYF. The CDR3, as DNA: TGCGCCAGCAGCCAAGCCCGCGCTAGCGCCTACGAGCAGTACTTC.

The chain recombines TRBV7-9 with TRBJ2-7; TRBD2 aligns across 13 bases. J gave up 0 bases and V 8 bases, and 4 bases lay outside the gene matches. Germline CDR1 is SEHNR and CDR2 is FQNEAQ (reference sequence). The CDR3 is 15 residues long. For the CDR3, the DNA is TGTGCCAGCGTCAGGACTAGCGGGAGCTCCTACGAGCAGTACTTC. Encoded protein: CASVRTSGSSYEQYF.

V and J are TRBV4-3 and TRBJ2-1; 11 bases are shared with TRBD1. Germline CDR1 is LGHNA and CDR2 is YSLEER. The V and J ends lost 0 bases and 9 bases, in that order; junction bases with no gene match: 4. CDR3 size: 15 residues. The CDR3 loop reads CASSQDWTGGSEQFF. For the CDR3, the DNA is TGCGCCAGCAGCCAAGACTGGACAGGGGGCTCTGAGCAGTTCTTC.

In regard to this clonotype: Since a much larger clone is just one base distant, this may be a read error. The chain links TRBV2 to TRBJ2-2; 10 bases agree with TRBD1. V shed 8 bases and J 4 bases; nucleotides not matched to a gene: 7. CDR3 length: 15 residues. Germline loops: CDR1 SNHLY, CDR2 FYNNEI. In DNA form, the CDR3 reads TGTGCCAGCGCCGGGGACAGGGGTGCCACCGGGGAGCTGTTTTTT. It specifies CASAGDRGATGELFF.